A selection of T cell receptor beta chains follows, all from one sample in a study of T cell changes during pregnancy in multiple sclerosis. The data were produced by immunoSEQ multiplex PCR, yet TCRdb's version contains in-frame clones alone and is incomplete. Altogether 39,000 or so clones are present, 90% to 95% being singletons, with the ten largest covering 7.5% to 10%. The specimen was CD8+ T cells from peripheral blood mononuclear cells, collected in the third trimester of pregnancy. The origin of the receptors is a female donor with multiple sclerosis, enrolled in a pregnancy study. CDR3s include the opening cysteine and the closing phenylalanine or tryptophan. A D gene is named only where the DNA matches it firmly. Clone size is stated in some rows and not others, as once, few, many or a class when expanded.

D	V	size	J	length	DNA	CDR3
NA	TRBV19	NA	TRBJ2-5	15	TGTGCCAGTAATGCCGGGAGCGCTCTACAAGAGACCCAGTACTTC	CASNAGSALQETQYF
TRBD2	TRBV28	NA	TRBJ2-1	15	TGTGCCAGCCTACCCCTAGGACTAGGCGACAATGAGCAGTTCTTC	CASLPLGLGDNEQFF
NA	TRBV7-3	once	TRBJ2-4	13	TGTGCCAGCAGCTTAACGTTGGGAGCTATTCAGTACTTC	CASSLTLGAIQYF
TRBD2	TRBV28	NA	TRBJ2-6	18	TGTGCCAGCAGTTTAGACCGGGAGGGCCTACCTGGGGCCAACGTCCTGACTTTC	CASSLDREGLPGANVLTF
TRBD1	TRBV28	NA	TRBJ1-1	16	TGTGCCAGCAGTTTCGAACAGGGGGTTGTGAACACTGAAGCTTTCTTT	CASSFEQGVVNTEAFF
TRBD2	TRBV29-1	NA	TRBJ2-1	16	TGCAGCGTTGAGGGACTAGCGGCCCTCTCCTACAATGAGCAGTTCTTC	CSVEGLAALSYNEQFF
NA	TRBV6-6	NA	TRBJ2-7	12	TGTGCCAGCAGTAAGGAGGGGCGGGAGCAGTACTTC	CASSKEGREQYF
TRBD2	TRBV7-3	NA	TRBJ2-5	13	TGTGCCAGCAGCTTAGGACTAGCGGAGACCCAGTACTTC	CASSLGLAETQYF
NA	TRBV11-3	NA	TRBJ2-1	15	TGTGCCAGCAGCCGGGACTTCTTCTCCTACAATGAGCAGTTCTTC	CASSRDFFSYNEQFF
NA	TRBV13	NA	TRBJ2-7	16	TGTGCCAGCAGCAGCCCTGAACAGGGGAGGTACAACGAGCAGTACTTC	CASSSPEQGRYNEQYF
TRBD2	TRBV28	NA	TRBJ2-7	14	TGTGCCACAGACTACTCCGGGACTAGGAACGAGCAGTACTTC	CATDYSGTRNEQYF
NA	TRBV19	NA	TRBJ2-7	15	TGTGCCAGTAGTATAGGCGGAGGGCTAACCTACGAGCAGTACTTC	CASSIGGGLTYEQYF
TRBD1	TRBV27	NA	TRBJ2-7	15	TGTGCCAGCAGCCTTGGTACAGGGGGTTACTACGAGCAGTACTTC	CASSLGTGGYYEQYF
NA	TRBV4-3	NA	TRBJ2-3	13	TGCGCCAGCAGCCAAGGTCGGGTAGATACGCAGTATTTT	CASSQGRVDTQYF
TRBD1	TRBV4-2	NA	TRBJ2-7	15	TGTGCCAGCAGCCAAGAGGGACAGAGCTCCTACGAGCAGTACTTC	CASSQEGQSSYEQYF
NA	TRBV19	NA	TRBJ2-7	13	TGTGCCAGTAGTTGGCAGGTGAACTACGAGCAGTACTTC	CASSWQVNYEQYF
NA	TRBV7-9	NA	TRBJ2-1	15	TGTGCCAGCAGCTTAGCGGCAGGGGTCTACAATGAGCAGTTCTTC	CASSLAAGVYNEQFF
TRBD1	TRBV9	NA	TRBJ2-2	16	TGTGCCAGCAGCGTAGGGGGACAGGGGTGGACCGGGGAGCTGTTTTTT	CASSVGGQGWTGELFF
NA	TRBV6-5	NA	TRBJ2-1	13	TGTGCCAGCAGTCCAGACTCGCGACATGAGCAGTTCTTC	CASSPDSRHEQFF
NA	TRBV2	NA	TRBJ1-1	17	TGTGCCAGCAGCAAAGTATCACAGACAGTAATGAACACTGAAGCTTTCTTT	CASSKVSQTVMNTEAFF
TRBD2	TRBV7-2	NA	TRBJ2-3	15	TGTGCCAGCAGCTCGACTAGCGGGATCACAGATACGCAGTATTTT	CASSSTSGITDTQYF
TRBD2	TRBV19	NA	TRBJ2-1	15	TGTGCCAGTAGTGCTGGCGGGAGGGCCCTCGGTGAGCAGTTCTTC	CASSAGGRALGEQFF
NA	TRBV5-4	NA	TRBJ2-7	13	TGTGCCTTAGGATGGGACTCTGCCTACGAGCAGTACTTC	CALGWDSAYEQYF
TRBD1	TRBV7-9	NA	TRBJ1-1	16	TGTGCCAGCAGCTGGTCCGGGACAGGACCGAACACTGAAGCTTTCTTT	CASSWSGTGPNTEAFF
NA	TRBV6-6	NA	TRBJ1-1	11	TGTGCCAGCGAGGTGGACACTGAAGCTTTCTTT	CASEVDTEAFF